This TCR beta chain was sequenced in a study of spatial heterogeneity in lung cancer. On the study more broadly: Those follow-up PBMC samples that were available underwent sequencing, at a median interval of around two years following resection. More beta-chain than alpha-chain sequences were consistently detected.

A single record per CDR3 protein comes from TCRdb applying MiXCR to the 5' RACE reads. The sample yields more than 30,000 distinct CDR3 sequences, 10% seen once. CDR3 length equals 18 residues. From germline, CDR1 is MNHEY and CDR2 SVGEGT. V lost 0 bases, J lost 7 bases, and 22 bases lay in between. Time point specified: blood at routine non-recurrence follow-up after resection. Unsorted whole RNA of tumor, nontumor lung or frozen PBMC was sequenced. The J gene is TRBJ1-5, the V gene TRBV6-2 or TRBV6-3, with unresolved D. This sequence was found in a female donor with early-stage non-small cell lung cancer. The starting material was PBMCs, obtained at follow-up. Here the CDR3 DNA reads TGTGCCAGCAGTTACTCGACAATCGCAAACGCCATCGGGCAGCCCCAGCATTTT. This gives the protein CASSYSTIANAIGQPQHF.